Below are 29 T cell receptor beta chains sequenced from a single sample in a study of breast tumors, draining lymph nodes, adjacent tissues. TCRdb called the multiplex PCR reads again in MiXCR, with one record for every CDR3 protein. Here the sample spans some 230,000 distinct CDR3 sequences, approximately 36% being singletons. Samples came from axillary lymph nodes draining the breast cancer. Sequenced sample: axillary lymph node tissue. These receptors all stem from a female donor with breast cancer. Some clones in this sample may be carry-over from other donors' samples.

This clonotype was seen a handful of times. CDR3 DNA sequence: TGTGCCAGCCCCCAGGAGAGTGGGGTTGGAAACACCATATATTTT. Its protein product is CASPQESGVGNTIYF. This rearrangement joins TRBV6-1 to TRBJ1-3; D is uncertain. This CDR3 comprises 15 residues. Germline V gene sequence: CDR1 MNHNS, CDR2 SASEGT. The germline V and J ends were trimmed by 8 bases and 3 bases, with 17 bases remaining between them.

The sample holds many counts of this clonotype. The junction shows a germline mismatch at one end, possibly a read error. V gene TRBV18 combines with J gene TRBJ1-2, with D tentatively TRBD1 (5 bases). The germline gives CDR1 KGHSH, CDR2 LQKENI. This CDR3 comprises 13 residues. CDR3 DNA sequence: TGTGCCAGCTCGCCACAGGAGGACTATGGCTACACCTTC. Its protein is CASSPQEDYGYTF.

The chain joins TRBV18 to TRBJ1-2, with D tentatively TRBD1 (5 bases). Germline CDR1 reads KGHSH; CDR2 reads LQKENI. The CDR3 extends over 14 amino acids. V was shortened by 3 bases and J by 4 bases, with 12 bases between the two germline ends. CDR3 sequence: CASSPDTASYGYTF. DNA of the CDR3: TGTGCCAGCTCACCGGACACAGCGTCCTATGGCTACACCTTC.

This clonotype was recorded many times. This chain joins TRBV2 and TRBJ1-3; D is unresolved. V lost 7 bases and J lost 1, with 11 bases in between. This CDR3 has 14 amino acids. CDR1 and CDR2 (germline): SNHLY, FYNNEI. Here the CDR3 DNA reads TGTGCCAGCAAGGTGGAGGCATCTGGAAACACCATATATTTT. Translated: CASKVEASGNTIYF.

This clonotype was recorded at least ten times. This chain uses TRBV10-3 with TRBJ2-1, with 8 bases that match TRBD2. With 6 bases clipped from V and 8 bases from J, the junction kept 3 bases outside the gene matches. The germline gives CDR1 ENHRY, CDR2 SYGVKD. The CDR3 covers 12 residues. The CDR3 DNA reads TGTGCCATCAGGTCGACTAGCGATGAGCAGTTCTTC. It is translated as CAIRSTSDEQFF.

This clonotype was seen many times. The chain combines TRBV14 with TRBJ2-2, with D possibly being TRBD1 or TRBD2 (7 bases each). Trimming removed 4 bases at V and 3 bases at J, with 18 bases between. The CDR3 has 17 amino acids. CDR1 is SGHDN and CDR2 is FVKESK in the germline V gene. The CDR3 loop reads CASSRLLTGRDTGELFF. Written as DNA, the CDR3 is TGTGCCAGCAGCCGTTTATTGACAGGGAGGGACACCGGGGAGCTGTTTTTT.

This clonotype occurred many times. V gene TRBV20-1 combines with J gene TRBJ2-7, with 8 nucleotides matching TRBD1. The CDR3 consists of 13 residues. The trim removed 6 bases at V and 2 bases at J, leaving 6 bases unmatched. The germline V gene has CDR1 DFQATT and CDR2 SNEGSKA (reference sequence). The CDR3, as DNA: TGCAGTGCCGCCGGGACAGGACCCTACGAGCAGTACTTC. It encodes CSAAGTGPYEQYF.

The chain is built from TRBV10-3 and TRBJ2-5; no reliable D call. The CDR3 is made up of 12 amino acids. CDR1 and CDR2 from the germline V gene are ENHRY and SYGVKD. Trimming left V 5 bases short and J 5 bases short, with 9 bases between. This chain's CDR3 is CAISILRETQYF. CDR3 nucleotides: TGTGCCATCAGTATTCTGAGGGAGACCCAGTACTTC.

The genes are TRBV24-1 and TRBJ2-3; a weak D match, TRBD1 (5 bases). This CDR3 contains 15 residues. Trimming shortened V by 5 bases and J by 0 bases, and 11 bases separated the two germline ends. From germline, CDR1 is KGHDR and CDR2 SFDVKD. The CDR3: CATSARGQSTDTQYF. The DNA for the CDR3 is TGTGCCACCAGTGCTAGGGGCCAAAGCACAGATACGCAGTATTTT.

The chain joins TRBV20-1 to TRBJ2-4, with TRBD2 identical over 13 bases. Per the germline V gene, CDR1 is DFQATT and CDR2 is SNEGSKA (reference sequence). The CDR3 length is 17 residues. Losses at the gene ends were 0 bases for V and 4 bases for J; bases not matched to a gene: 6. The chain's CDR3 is CSARDQGTSGVKNIQYF. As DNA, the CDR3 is TGCAGTGCTAGAGATCAGGGGACTAGCGGGGTGAAAAACATTCAGTACTTC.

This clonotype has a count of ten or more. In DNA form, the CDR3 reads TGTGCCAGCAGCTTAGATCGGACCTCTGGAAACACCATATATTTT. As protein: CASSLDRTSGNTIYF. The rearrangement joins TRBV7-2 to TRBJ1-3; the D is unclear. V was cut by 1 base and J by 0 bases, with 7 bases left in between. Per germline, CDR1 SGHTA and CDR2 FQGNSA. The CDR3 runs to 15 residues.

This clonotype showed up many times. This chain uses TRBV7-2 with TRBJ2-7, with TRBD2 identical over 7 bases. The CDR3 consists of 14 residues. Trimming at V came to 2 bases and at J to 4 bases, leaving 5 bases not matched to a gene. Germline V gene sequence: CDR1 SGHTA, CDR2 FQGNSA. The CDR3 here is CASSLRPGGYEQYF. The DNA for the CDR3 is TGTGCCAGCAGCTTAAGGCCGGGGGGTTACGAGCAGTACTTC.

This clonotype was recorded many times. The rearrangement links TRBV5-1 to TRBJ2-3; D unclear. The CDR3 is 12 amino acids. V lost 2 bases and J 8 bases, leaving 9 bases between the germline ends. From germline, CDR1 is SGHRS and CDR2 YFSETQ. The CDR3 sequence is CASSFEQSTQYF. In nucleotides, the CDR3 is TGCGCCAGCAGCTTCGAACAGAGTACGCAGTATTTT.

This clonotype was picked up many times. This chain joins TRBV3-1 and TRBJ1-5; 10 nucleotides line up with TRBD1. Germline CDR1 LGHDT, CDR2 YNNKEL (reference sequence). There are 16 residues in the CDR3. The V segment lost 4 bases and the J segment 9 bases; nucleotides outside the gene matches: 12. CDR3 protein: CASSRADRGFGMPQHF. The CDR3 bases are TGTGCCAGCAGCCGAGCGGACAGGGGGTTTGGGATGCCCCAGCATTTT. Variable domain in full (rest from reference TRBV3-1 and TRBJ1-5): DTAVSQTPKYLVTQMGNDKSIKCEQNLGHDTMYWYKQDSKKFLKIMFSYNNKELIINETVPNRFSPKSPDKAHLNLHINSLELGDSAVYFCASSRADRGFGMPQHFGDGTRLSIL.

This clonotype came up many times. Here the CDR3 reads CASSQESGQGGGGYTF. In DNA form, the CDR3 reads TGTGCCAGCAGCCAAGAAAGCGGACAGGGAGGAGGTGGCTACACCTTC. The gene calls are TRBV3-1 and TRBJ1-2; TRBD1 matches 8 bases. V lost 0 bases to trimming and J lost 7 bases; unmatched junction nucleotides: 10. Per the germline V gene, CDR1 is LGHDT and CDR2 is YNNKEL (reference sequence). The CDR3 is made up of 16 amino acids.

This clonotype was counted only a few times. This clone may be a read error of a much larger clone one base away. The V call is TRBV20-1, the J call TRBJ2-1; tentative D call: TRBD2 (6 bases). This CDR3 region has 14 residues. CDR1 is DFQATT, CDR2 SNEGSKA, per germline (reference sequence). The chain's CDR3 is CSADSGAGYTEQFF. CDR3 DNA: TGCAGTGCAGATTCCGGGGCGGGGTACACTGAGCAGTTCTTC.

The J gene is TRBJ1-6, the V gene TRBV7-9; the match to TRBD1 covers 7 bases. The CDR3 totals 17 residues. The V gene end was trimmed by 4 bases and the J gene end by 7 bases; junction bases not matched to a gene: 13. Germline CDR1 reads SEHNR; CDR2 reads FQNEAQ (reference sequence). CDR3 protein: CASSSPSGQVMNSPLHF. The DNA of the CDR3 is TGTGCCAGCAGCTCGCCCTCTGGACAGGTGATGAATTCACCCCTCCACTTT.

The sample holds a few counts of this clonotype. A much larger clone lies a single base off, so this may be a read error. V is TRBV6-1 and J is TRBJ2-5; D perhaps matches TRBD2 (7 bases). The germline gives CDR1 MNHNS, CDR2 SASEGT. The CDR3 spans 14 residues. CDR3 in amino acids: CASSGGGRQGTQYF. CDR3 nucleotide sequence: TGTGCCAGCAGTGGGGGGGGCAGACAAGGGACCCAGTACTTC.

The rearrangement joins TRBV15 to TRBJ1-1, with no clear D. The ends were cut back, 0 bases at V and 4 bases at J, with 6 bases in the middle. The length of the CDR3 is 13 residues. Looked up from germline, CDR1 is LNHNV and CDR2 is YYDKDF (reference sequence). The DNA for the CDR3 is TGTGCCACCAGCAGAGATTATGCCACTGAAGCTTTCTTT. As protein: CATSRDYATEAFF.

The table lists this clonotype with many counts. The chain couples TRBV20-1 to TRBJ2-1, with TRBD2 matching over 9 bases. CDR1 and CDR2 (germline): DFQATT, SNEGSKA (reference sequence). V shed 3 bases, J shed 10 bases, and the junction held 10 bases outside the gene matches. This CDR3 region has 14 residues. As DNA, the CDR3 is TGCAGTGCTAGTTCCGCGGGAGGGACAAGGGAGCAGTTCTTC. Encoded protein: CSASSAGGTREQFF.

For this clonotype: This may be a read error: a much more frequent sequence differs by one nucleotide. The CDR3 sequence is CASSHFGSTNQPQHF. The CDR3 DNA reads as TGTGCCAGCAGTCACTTTGGCTCCACCAATCAGCCCCAGCATTTT. V gene TRBV6-6 combines with J gene TRBJ1-5; no firm D call. V lost 5 bases to trimming and J lost 3 bases, with 14 bases between them. The CDR3 contains 15 residues. Germline CDR1 MNHNY, CDR2 SVGAGI (reference sequence).

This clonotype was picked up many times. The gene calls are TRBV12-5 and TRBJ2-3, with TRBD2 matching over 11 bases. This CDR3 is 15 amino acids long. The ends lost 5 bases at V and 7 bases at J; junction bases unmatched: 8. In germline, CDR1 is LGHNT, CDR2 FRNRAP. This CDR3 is CASGPTSGGGNTQYF. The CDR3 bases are TGTGCTAGTGGTCCTACTAGCGGGGGCGGGAATACGCAGTATTTT.

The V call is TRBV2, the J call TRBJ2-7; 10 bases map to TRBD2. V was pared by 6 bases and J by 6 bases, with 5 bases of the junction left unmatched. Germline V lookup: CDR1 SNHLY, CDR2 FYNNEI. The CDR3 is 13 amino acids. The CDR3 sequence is CASRLAGSSEQYF. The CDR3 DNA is TGTGCCAGCAGACTAGCGGGATCGAGCGAGCAGTACTTC.

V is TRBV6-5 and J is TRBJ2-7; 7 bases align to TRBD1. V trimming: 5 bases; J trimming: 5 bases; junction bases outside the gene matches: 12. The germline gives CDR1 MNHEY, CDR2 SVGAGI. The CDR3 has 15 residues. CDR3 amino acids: CASSPHRGVVDEQYF. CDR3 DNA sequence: TGTGCCAGCAGTCCACACAGGGGAGTGGTAGACGAGCAGTACTTC.

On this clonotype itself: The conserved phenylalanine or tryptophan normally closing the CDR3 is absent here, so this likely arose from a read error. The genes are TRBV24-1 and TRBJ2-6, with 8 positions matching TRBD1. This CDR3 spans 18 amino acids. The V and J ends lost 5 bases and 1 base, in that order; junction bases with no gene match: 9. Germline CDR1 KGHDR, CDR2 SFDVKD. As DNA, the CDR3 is TGTGCCACCAGTGTGACAGGGGATGCCGGGTCTGGGGCCAACGTCCTGACTCTC. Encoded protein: CATSVTGDAGSGANVLTL.

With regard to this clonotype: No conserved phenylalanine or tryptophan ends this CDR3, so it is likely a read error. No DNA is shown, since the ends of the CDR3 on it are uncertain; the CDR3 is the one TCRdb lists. The chain's CDR3 is CATSDGGYT. V usage is TRBV24-1 and J usage is TRBJ1-3; TRBD1, the table's D call, was not compared with the DNA. The CDR3 spans 9 residues, counting both ends. CDR1 is KGHDR and CDR2 is SFDVKD in the germline V gene.

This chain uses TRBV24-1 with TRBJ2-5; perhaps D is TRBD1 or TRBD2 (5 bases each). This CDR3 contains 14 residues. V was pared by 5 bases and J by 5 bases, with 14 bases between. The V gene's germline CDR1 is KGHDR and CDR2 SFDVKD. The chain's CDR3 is CATSVSGPGETQYF. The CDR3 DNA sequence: TGTGCCACCAGTGTTTCGGGGCCCGGGGAGACCCAGTACTTC.

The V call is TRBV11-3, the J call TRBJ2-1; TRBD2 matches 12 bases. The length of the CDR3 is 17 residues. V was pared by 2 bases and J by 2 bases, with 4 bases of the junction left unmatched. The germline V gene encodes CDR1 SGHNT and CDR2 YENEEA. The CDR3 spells CASSLLAGGPAYNEQFF. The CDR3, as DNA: TGTGCCAGCAGCTTACTAGCGGGAGGGCCGGCCTACAATGAGCAGTTCTTC.

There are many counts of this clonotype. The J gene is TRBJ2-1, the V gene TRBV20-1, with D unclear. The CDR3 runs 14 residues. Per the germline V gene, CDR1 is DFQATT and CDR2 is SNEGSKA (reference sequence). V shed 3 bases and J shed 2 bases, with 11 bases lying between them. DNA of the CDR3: TGCAGTGCTAGTATGGGTCGTACCTACAATGAGCAGTTCTTC. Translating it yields CSASMGRTYNEQFF.